The clone carrying this T cell receptor delta chain was seen a handful of times. TCRdb's entry gives the protein of a much larger clone, which mismatches this DNA's translation at residue 3, likely from a read error; the protein reported here is translated from the DNA. The record originates from a study of γδ T cells in repeated Plasmodium falciparum infection. For the study at large: Donors had four controlled P. falciparum NF54 infections over 644 days. Each infection was followed by sampling at 21 days, plus baseline and some pre-infection draws.

TCRdb made new clone calls on the multiplex PCR reads using CATT. Seen here are 93,000 or so delta-chain clones, 0.9% to 1% observed once, and the top ten hold approximately 9.6%. The receptor's source is a pool of human donors (malaria-infected and uninfected, not separated). The sequencing input was gamma-delta T cells from blood.

As DNA, the CDR3 is TGTGCCCGTGACACCGAGTACTGGGGGATACACTTGGGCACCGATAAACTCATCTTT. Amino acid sequence: CARDTEYWGIHLGTDKLIF. This chain uses TRDV2 with TRDJ1; 12 bases are shared with TRDD3. The J gene, absent from TCRdb, was called here by matching the DNA to germline. The CDR3 is made up of 19 amino acids. Per germline, CDR1 GEAIGNYY and CDR2 EKD.